Reported below is one T cell receptor (beta chain). Antigen unknown. The data originate from a study of T-cell memory formation after mild COVID-19. The V and J ends lost 0 bases and 2 bases respectively, with 16 bases between them. The CDR3 extends over 17 amino acids. Looked up from germline, CDR1 is SEHNR and CDR2 is FQNEAQ (reference sequence). Study findings and constraints: Whereas later expanders leaned CD4+, clones contracting day 15 to 85 showed a balanced CD4/CD8 makeup. Clones that contracted clustered mainly in CM and EM if CD4+ and in EMRA if CD8+.

TCRdb recomputed calls from the 5' RACE reads with MiXCR, one row per CDR3 protein. In the table there are 540,000 or so distinct CDR3 sequences, around 21% of which are singletons. This clonotype originated in an adult woman who had mild COVID-19 (a few samples of this study predate the infection). Cell type and time point are not known. The sequenced sample consisted of PBMCs or a T cell subset sorted from them (not recorded which). The chain has TRBV7-9 and TRBJ1-1; perhaps TRBD1 as D (5 bases). As DNA, the CDR3 is TGTGCCAGCAGCTTAGCGGGGCGGGGCCGGCTAAACACTGAAGCTTTCTTT. Translating it yields CASSLAGRGRLNTEAFF.